The 11 T cell receptor beta chains given below trace back to one sample, sequenced in a study of CD8+CD57+ T cells in acquired aplastic anemia. Profiles of TCR beta VDJ and CDR3 were generated from a genomic DNA template. TCRdb re-called the reads through MiXCR, storing one row per CDR3 protein. The sample yields hundreds of thousands of distinct CDR3 sequences, roughly three fifths seen once. Sequenced sample: sorted CD4+, CD8+, or CD8+CD57+ T cells (not recorded which) from PBMCs. The receptor source for this set is a human donor with severe aplastic anemia or a healthy control (not recorded which).

This clonotype was counted a single time. J is TRBJ1-1 and V is TRBV7-9; D uncertain. Trimming removed 2 bases at V and 0 bases at J, with 10 bases between. This CDR3 is 15 amino acids long. Germline V lookup: CDR1 SEHNR, CDR2 FQNEAQ (reference sequence). CDR3 amino acids: CASSLLRTLNTEAFF. CDR3 in DNA: TGTGCCAGCAGCTTATTAAGGACGTTGAACACTGAAGCTTTCTTT.

Many counts were recorded for this clonotype. The chain couples TRBV20-1 to TRBJ2-7, with a tentative D call TRBD1 (6 bases). Trimming took off 4 bases at V and 7 bases at J, with 17 bases between the two ends. Germline assignment: CDR1 DFQATT and CDR2 SNEGSKA (reference sequence). The CDR3 covers 13 residues. Here the CDR3 reads CSANLAPGVEQYF. Written as DNA, the CDR3 is TGCAGTGCTAACTTGGCTCCAGGGGTAGAGCAGTACTTC.

This clonotype was seen a handful of times. V gene TRBV4-3 combines with J gene TRBJ2-1; TRBD2 matches 8 bases. Trimming cost V 4 bases and J 2 bases; bases outside gene matches: 4. Germline CDR1 is LGHNA and CDR2 is YSLEER. This CDR3 contains 15 residues. The CDR3: CASSPRTSTYNEQFF. CDR3 coding DNA: TGCGCCAGCAGCCCCCGGACTAGCACCTACAATGAGCAGTTCTTC.

This clonotype came up a few times. The rearrangement joins TRBV20-1 to TRBJ1-1; no firm D call. The germline V gene encodes CDR1 DFQATT and CDR2 SNEGSKA (reference sequence). The CDR3 consists of 18 residues. With 0 bases removed from V and 3 bases from J, the gap between germline ends came to 23 bases. The CDR3 DNA follows: TGCAGTGCTAGAGATCGAGGGAGTGGGATCGTGACGTACACTGAAGCTTTCTTT. Protein product: CSARDRGSGIVTYTEAFF.

This chain links TRBV20-1 with TRBJ2-7; no clear D. The CDR3 has 12 residues. CDR1 and CDR2 (germline): DFQATT, SNEGSKA (reference sequence). V gave up 0 bases and J gave up 7 bases, with 10 bases separating them. DNA for the CDR3: TGCAGTGCTAGAGATACAGCTGCAGAGCAGTACTTC. This codes for CSARDTAAEQYF.

With regard to this clonotype: The junction shows a germline mismatch at one end, possibly a read error. The J gene is TRBJ1-6, the V gene TRBV3-1; D is unclear. CDR1 is LGHDT, CDR2 YNNKEL, per germline (reference sequence). The CDR3 length is 14 residues. The CDR3 region is CASRTRSKNSPLRF. In nucleotides, the CDR3 is TGTGCCAGCAGAACTCGCTCCAAAAATTCACCCCTTCGCTTT.

The chain combines TRBV19 with TRBJ1-6, with D unresolved. The germline V gene encodes CDR1 LNHDA and CDR2 SQIVND (reference sequence). The CDR3 contains 14 residues. Trimming left V 3 bases short and J 7 bases short, with 10 bases between. The CDR3 protein is CASSIPVPNSPLHF. The DNA for the CDR3 is TGTGCCAGTAGTATTCCGGTTCCCAATTCACCCCTCCACTTT.

The V gene is TRBV7-2, the J gene TRBJ2-7; possibly TRBD2 for D (5 bases). The length of the CDR3 is 14 residues. Trimming removed 2 bases from V and 2 bases from J, with 10 bases in between. The germline gives CDR1 SGHTA, CDR2 FQGNSA. The CDR3 protein is CASSLIRGTYEQYF. The CDR3 region has the DNA TGTGCCAGCAGCTTAATTCGGGGAACCTACGAGCAGTACTTC. Drawing the rest from reference TRBV7-2 and TRBJ2-7, the complete variable domain is GAGVSQSPSNKVTEKGKDVELRCDPISGHTALYWYRQSLGQGLEFLIYFQGNSAPDKSGLPSDRFSAERTGGSVSTLTIQRTQQEDSAVYLCASSLIRGTYEQYFGPGTRLTVT.

The chain uses TRBV25-1 and TRBJ2-1; tentative D call: TRBD2 (5 bases). This CDR3 is built from 15 residues. Germline V gene sequence: CDR1 MGHDK, CDR2 SYGVNS. The V end was cut by 5 bases, the J end by 4 bases, with 15 bases between. The CDR3 bases are TGTGCCAGCAGTAAGGAAGGAGGACCGTACAATGAGCAGTTCTTC. It encodes CASSKEGGPYNEQFF.

The CDR3, as DNA: TGCAGTGCTAGAGATAGAGGACAGGGAAAGAGCGAGCAGTACTTC. It yields the protein CSARDRGQGKSEQYF. V usage is TRBV20-1 and J usage is TRBJ2-7, with 8 bases that match TRBD1. The germline V gene has CDR1 DFQATT and CDR2 SNEGSKA (reference sequence). CDR3 size: 15 residues. After removal of 0 bases from V and 6 bases from J, the junction contained 10 bases not matched to a gene.

Regarding this clonotype: The final CDR3 position lacks the conserved phenylalanine or tryptophan, pointing to a likely read error. No DNA is shown, since the ends of the CDR3 on it are uncertain; the CDR3 is the one TCRdb lists. V usage is TRBV6-2 or TRBV6-3 and J usage is TRBJ2-2. CDR1 is MNHEY, CDR2 SVGEGT, per germline. The length of the CDR3 is 12 amino acids, counting both ends. The CDR3 loop reads CASNRLGGELFS.